These 30 T cell receptor beta chains originate from one sample sequenced in a study of CD8 T cells in ankylosing spondylitis. The study's findings and limits: There was a TCR beta motif, made of eight highly homologous variants, that appeared characteristic of ankylosing spondylitis blood.

Their target antigens are unknown. TCRdb ran MiXCR on the 5' RACE reads and lists one entry per CDR3 protein. The sample lists roughly 440,000 distinct CDR3 sequences; roughly 18% were seen once. The sequencing input was blood, either unsorted or a sorted T cell fraction (not recorded which). The receptors come from a male donor with ankylosing spondylitis.

The table lists this clonotype with many counts. The rearrangement uses TRBV20-1 and TRBJ1-6; D is unresolved. The germline V gene has CDR1 DFQATT and CDR2 SNEGSKA (reference sequence). The CDR3 has 14 residues. V was trimmed by 0 bases and J by 10 bases, leaving 13 bases between them. The CDR3 here is CSARDDSGGSPLHF. The CDR3 nucleotides read TGCAGTGCTAGAGATGATTCAGGCGGATCACCCCTCCACTTT.

The rearrangement uses TRBV20-1 and TRBJ2-5, with D perhaps TRBD1 (7 bases). The CDR3 sequence is 13 residues long. Germline V lookup: CDR1 DFQATT, CDR2 SNEGSKA (reference sequence). The CDR3 DNA reads as TGCGGAAGTACCAGGGGGGAGCAAGAGACCCAGTACTTC. Its translation is CGSTRGEQETQYF.

This clonotype was found a few times. The chain uses TRBV5-6 and TRBJ2-6; D unclear. Germline V CDR1 and CDR2: SGHDT, YYEEEE. Trimming cost V 3 bases and J 0 bases, with 7 bases left between them. This CDR3 is built from 15 residues. This CDR3 is CASSSGTSGANVLTF. The DNA of the CDR3 is TGTGCCAGCAGCTCCGGCACCTCTGGGGCCAACGTCCTGACTTTC.

CDR3: CASTGQLTDTQYF. The CDR3 region has the DNA TGTGCCAGCACGGGACAGCTCACAGATACGCAGTATTTT. The V call is TRBV2, the J call TRBJ2-3; 7 nucleotides align to TRBD1. V shed 7 bases and J 2 bases; nucleotides not matched to a gene: 3. There are 13 residues in the CDR3. Germline V gene data show CDR1 as SNHLY and CDR2 as FYNNEI.

This clonotype occurred many times. The chain links TRBV29-1 to TRBJ2-1; 10 bases agree with TRBD2. V trimming: 3 bases; J trimming: 10 bases; junction bases outside the gene matches: 6. The CDR3 consists of 13 residues. Looked up from germline, CDR1 is SQVTM and CDR2 is ANQGSEA. The CDR3 DNA is TGCAGCGTTGACAGGACAGCGGGAGGGGAGCAGTTCTTC. Its protein product is CSVDRTAGGEQFF.

The chain is built from TRBV18 and TRBJ1-1; D call uncertain. Germline V lookup: CDR1 KGHSH, CDR2 LQKENI. Trimming removed 2 bases from V and 2 bases from J, with 9 bases in between. The CDR3 is 14 residues long. CDR3 coding DNA: TGTGCCAGCTCACCAATGGGCACTAACACTGAAGCTTTCTTT. Its translation is CASSPMGTNTEAFF.

The chain joins TRBV5-1 to TRBJ1-4; D call uncertain. Germline CDR1 SGHRS, CDR2 YFSETQ. CDR3 length: 14 amino acids. V shed 1 base and J shed 5 bases, with 9 bases lying between them. The CDR3 region is CASSLIRRNEKLFF. As DNA, the CDR3 is TGCGCCAGCAGCTTGATCAGGCGAAATGAAAAACTGTTTTTT.

The V gene is TRBV7-6, the J gene TRBJ2-1, with 14 bases fitting TRBD2. Germline V gene sequence: CDR1 SGHVS, CDR2 FNYEAQ. The CDR3 consists of 19 residues. The trim removed 1 base at V and 7 bases at J, leaving 12 bases unmatched. The CDR3 here is CASSLGRLAGGPTKNEQFF. The CDR3, as DNA: TGTGCCAGCAGCTTAGGGCGACTAGCGGGGGGGCCGACCAAAAATGAGCAGTTCTTC.

This clonotype is a singleton in its sample. The chain uses TRBV18 and TRBJ1-5, with 9 bases matching TRBD1. This CDR3 is built from 14 residues. V trimming: 4 bases; J trimming: 9 bases; junction bases outside the gene matches: 7. The germline V gene encodes CDR1 KGHSH and CDR2 LQKENI. The CDR3 bases are TGTGCCAGCTCACGGACAGGGGAGAAGGGGCCCCAGCATTTT. Amino acids: CASSRTGEKGPQHF.

In DNA form, the CDR3 reads TGTGCCAGCAGCTTGCAGGGGGAAAAACTGTTTTTT. It translates to CASSLQGEKLFF. J is TRBJ1-4 and V is TRBV5-5; possibly TRBD1 for D (6 bases). The CDR3 is 12 residues long. Trimming cost V 1 base and J 8 bases, with 6 bases left between them. The germline V gene has CDR1 SGHKS and CDR2 YYEKEE (reference sequence).

The J gene is TRBJ2-7, the V gene TRBV11-3; D call uncertain. This CDR3 comprises 14 residues. V was cut by 5 bases and J by 9 bases, with 20 bases left in between. CDR1 is SGHNT, CDR2 YENEEA, per germline. The CDR3 here is CASSLTERGSRQYF. CDR3 sequence (DNA): TGTGCCAGCAGCCTGACGGAGCGCGGAAGTCGGCAGTACTTC.

This clonotype was seen a handful of times. CDR3 DNA sequence: TGCGCCAGCAGCTTGGACTACCTTGAGGGGGTCAAAGAGACCCAGTACTTC. It specifies CASSLDYLEGVKETQYF. This chain links TRBV5-1 with TRBJ2-5, with D maybe TRBD1 (6 bases). The germline V gene encodes CDR1 SGHRS and CDR2 YFSETQ. The CDR3 consists of 17 residues. Trimming cost V 0 bases and J 3 bases, with 18 bases left between them.

This clonotype has more than one count but fewer than ten. This sequence joins TRBV5-1 and TRBJ2-2; D is ambiguous. From germline, CDR1 is SGHRS and CDR2 YFSETQ. The length of the CDR3 is 16 residues. V lost 0 bases and J lost 5, with 14 bases in between. The CDR3 protein is CASSLGQQIKTGELFF. The CDR3 DNA follows: TGCGCCAGCAGCTTGGGGCAGCAGATAAAGACCGGGGAGCTGTTTTTT.

This clonotype was found many times. V is TRBV6-1 and J is TRBJ2-2, with D perhaps matching TRBD2 (6 bases). The CDR3 runs 16 residues. Per the germline V gene, CDR1 is MNHNS and CDR2 is SASEGT. V was clipped by 5 bases and J by 5 bases, with 18 bases between them. DNA of the CDR3: TGTGCCAGCAGTACCACACGAGGCGGGGCAACCGGGGAGCTGTTTTTT. Translation: CASSTTRGGATGELFF.

Regarding this clonotype: Likely a read error: the CDR3 ends without its conserved phenylalanine or tryptophan. No DNA is shown, since the ends of the CDR3 on it are uncertain; the CDR3 is the one TCRdb lists. This chain joins TRBV7-1 and TRBJ2-2; the table's TRBD2 call for D was not verified on the DNA. TRBV7-1 is labeled an ORF, and its function is uncertain. The CDR3 extends over 14 residues, inclusive of both ends. The CDR3 is CASSSGLLCWELLC.

The gene calls are TRBV28 and TRBJ2-5; TRBD1 aligns across 8 bases. Germline V gene data show CDR1 as MDHEN and CDR2 as SYDVKM. The CDR3 runs to 17 residues. Germline trimming cut 5 bases from V and 5 bases from J; bases unmatched to any gene: 16. CDR3 sequence (DNA): TGTGCCAGCAGTCGCCCGGGACAGGTTTTGGAACGGGAGACCCAGTACTTC. This encodes CASSRPGQVLERETQYF.

The table lists this clonotype with a few counts. The V call is TRBV2, the J call TRBJ2-7, with TRBD2 as a possible D gene (5 bases). V lost 1 base and J 5 bases, leaving 12 bases between the germline ends. Germline V lookup: CDR1 SNHLY, CDR2 FYNNEI. The CDR3 covers 14 residues. CDR3: CASSEGRALHEQYF. The CDR3 DNA sequence: TGTGCCAGCAGTGAAGGGCGGGCCCTCCACGAGCAGTACTTC. Full variable domain (missing parts from reference TRBV2 and TRBJ2-7): EPEVTQTPSHQVTQMGQEVILRCVPISNHLYFYWYRQILGQKVEFLVSFYNNEISEKSEIFDDQFSVERPDGSNFTLKIRSTKLEDSAMYFCASSEGRALHEQYFGPGTRLTVT.

This clonotype was counted only a few times. The chain employs TRBV28 and TRBJ2-7, with D hard to call. Trimming cost V 6 bases and J 2 bases, with 17 bases left between them. The CDR3 sequence is 15 residues long. Germline V gives CDR1 MDHEN, CDR2 SYDVKM. The CDR3 bases are TGTGCCAGCAGCTCCCTAAAGAGCGCTACCTACGAGCAGTACTTC. This codes for CASSSLKSATYEQYF.

The chain links TRBV19 to TRBJ2-5; maybe TRBD1 (6 bases). Germline V gives CDR1 LNHDA, CDR2 SQIVND (reference sequence). CDR3 length: 14 amino acids. V lost 5 bases and J lost 3, with 13 bases in between. The CDR3 protein is CASSSSGTKETQYF. Here the CDR3 DNA reads TGTGCCAGTAGTTCCTCCGGGACAAAAGAGACCCAGTACTTC.

This clonotype has just a few counts. The rearrangement links TRBV6-6 to TRBJ2-1, with a tentative D call TRBD2 (5 bases). V was cut by 6 bases and J by 13 bases, with 16 bases left in between. The CDR3 length is 12 residues. Germline V gene data show CDR1 as MNHNY and CDR2 as SVGAGI (reference sequence). For the CDR3, the DNA is TGTGCCAGCAGAGCTAGCTCTGGGCTTCAGTTCTTC. It encodes CASRASSGLQFF.

V and J are TRBV29-1 and TRBJ1-1; TRBD1 might be the D (5 bases). Looked up from germline, CDR1 is SQVTM and CDR2 is ANQGSEA. The CDR3 is made up of 14 amino acids. Trimming removed 3 bases at V and 1 base at J, with 12 bases between. The CDR3 here is CSVDRGLGNTEAFF. The CDR3 DNA is TGCAGCGTTGATCGGGGCTTAGGGAACACTGAAGCTTTCTTT.

This clonotype was seen more than once but under ten times. The genes are TRBV19 and TRBJ2-5, with D perhaps TRBD2 (5 bases). Deletions cut 4 bases from V and 1 base from J, with 22 bases between. The CDR3 sequence is 18 residues long. Germline V gene lookup returns CDR1 LNHDA and CDR2 SQIVND (reference sequence). CDR3 nucleotides: TGTGCCAGTAGTAGCCCCCTCACACGAAGGAGCGGCCAAGAGACCCAGTACTTC. Translation: CASSSPLTRRSGQETQYF. Full variable domain (rest looked up from reference TRBV19 and TRBJ2-5): DGGITQSPKYLFRKEGQNVTLSCEQNLNHDAMYWYRQDPGQGLRLIYYSQIVNDFQKGDIAEGYSVSREKKESFPLTVTSAQKNPTAFYLCASSSPLTRRSGQETQYFGPGTRLLVL.

This clonotype occurred a few times. The chain couples TRBV12-3 or TRBV12-4 to TRBJ1-2; perhaps TRBD1 as D (6 bases). The CDR3 has 14 amino acids. The V gene lost 6 bases and the J gene lost 0 bases, with 11 bases spanning the gap. The CDR3 loop reads CASRRGQSNYGYTF. The CDR3, as DNA: TGTGCCAGCAGAAGGGGACAATCTAACTATGGCTACACCTTC.

This clonotype was counted a few times. The CDR3 spells CASSLEVRNSPLHF. The CDR3 DNA sequence: TGCGCCAGCAGCTTGGAAGTCAGGAACTCACCCCTCCACTTT. The chain carries TRBV5-1 and TRBJ1-6, with no clear D. The CDR3 extends over 14 amino acids. V was shortened by 0 bases and J by 10 bases, with 11 bases between the two germline ends. In germline, CDR1 is SGHRS, CDR2 YFSETQ.

The chain couples TRBV6-1 to TRBJ2-2, with TRBD1 matching 7 bases. Unmatched junction bases numbered 13, after V lost 6 bases and J lost 0 bases. This CDR3 is built from 18 residues. The germline CDR1 and CDR2 sequences are MNHNS and SASEGT. The CDR3 region has the DNA TGTGCCAGCAGCTCGCCGACAGGGTATCAGGCGAACACCGGGGAGCTGTTTTTT. Its protein is CASSSPTGYQANTGELFF.

This chain's CDR3 is CASSPGTSGRSDTQYF. CDR3 nucleotides: TGCGCCAGCAGCCCTGGGACTAGCGGGAGGTCAGATACGCAGTATTTT. The chain employs TRBV5-1 and TRBJ2-3; TRBD2 matches at 15 bases. J was trimmed by 4 bases and V by 4 bases; bases with no gene match: 4. Germline V lookup: CDR1 SGHRS, CDR2 YFSETQ. The CDR3 is 16 amino acids.

The chain combines TRBV7-8 with TRBJ1-3; 11 nucleotides line up with TRBD1. With V trimmed by 5 bases and J by 5 bases, 2 bases remained unmatched. This CDR3 is 14 amino acids long. Germline CDR1 and CDR2: SGHVS and FQNEAQ. The CDR3 nucleotides are TGTGCCAGCAGCCTGGACAGGGGGCGAAACACCATATATTTT. Its protein product is CASSLDRGRNTIYF.

The chain is built from TRBV20-1 and TRBJ2-3; 10 bases map to TRBD2. The CDR3 loop spans 15 amino acids. CDR1 is DFQATT, CDR2 SNEGSKA, per germline (reference sequence). V lost 6 bases, J lost 2 bases, and 8 bases stayed unmatched. CDR3 in amino acids: CSAPTSGAYTDTQYF. In nucleotides, the CDR3 is TGCAGTGCACCTACTAGCGGGGCTTACACAGATACGCAGTATTTT.

V and J are TRBV18 and TRBJ1-1; D not certain. The germline V gene has CDR1 KGHSH and CDR2 LQKENI. CDR3 size: 13 residues. Trimming took 6 bases from V and 7 from J, leaving 15 bases between them. This CDR3 is CASSQREALEAFF. DNA for the CDR3: TGTGCCAGCTCGCAAAGGGAGGCCCTTGAAGCTTTCTTT.

The V gene is TRBV7-2, the J gene TRBJ2-7; weak D call: TRBD1 (6 bases). The CDR3 is made up of 14 amino acids. From germline, CDR1 is SGHTA and CDR2 FQGNSA. V was cut by 4 bases and J by 0 bases, with 10 bases left in between. The chain's CDR3 is CASSSNRASYEQYF. Here the CDR3 DNA reads TGTGCCAGCAGCTCAAACAGGGCCTCCTACGAGCAGTACTTC.